A single sample is the source of the 10 T cell receptor beta chains below, sequenced in a study of Ad26.COV2.S vaccination and SARS-CoV-2 variants. Sequencing was performed with immunoSEQ multiplex PCR; in TCRdb, only in-frame clones are kept and a portion is missing. The sample has fewer than 400,000 clones, about 86% seen once. Indicated treatment: 19 received Ad26.COV2.S at low or high dose, single or two shots; 5 received placebo; per-sample allocation not given. Vaccine and placebo recipients were sampled on day 63 after the first injection. The sample consisted of peripheral blood, taken in a trial of Ad26.COV2.S vaccine versus placebo. The receptors here all came from a person aged 18-60 years who received the Ad26.COV2.S COVID-19 vaccine or a placebo.

V usage is TRBV5-6 and J usage is TRBJ1-1, with a possible D match to TRBD1 (5 bases). V was clipped by 1 base and J by 0 bases, with 13 bases between them. The CDR3 sequence is 16 residues long. Germline lookup yields CDR1 SGHDT and CDR2 YYEEEE. CDR3 bases: TGTGCCAGCAGCTTGACCTTGAGGGGAATGAACACTGAAGCTTTCTTT. Translated: CASSLTLRGMNTEAFF.

This chain joins TRBV7-8 and TRBJ2-1; TRBD2 might be the D (5 bases). The CDR3 loop spans 16 amino acids. The V and J ends lost 1 base and 4 bases respectively, with 14 bases between them. Germline V gives CDR1 SGHVS, CDR2 FQNEAQ. In DNA form, the CDR3 reads TGTGCCAGCAGCTTAGGGAGGTGGGGTCCGTACAATGAGCAGTTCTTC. As protein: CASSLGRWGPYNEQFF. Supplemented by reference TRBV7-8 and TRBJ2-1, the full variable domain reads GAGVSQSPRYKVAKRGQDVALRCDPISGHVSLFWYQQALGQGPEFLTYFQNEAQLDKSGLPSDRFFAERPEGSVSTLKIQRTQQEDSAVYLCASSLGRWGPYNEQFFGPGTRLTVL.

The chain joins TRBV9 to TRBJ2-3, with D uncertain. The CDR3 totals 12 residues. Trimming removed 1 base at V and 8 bases at J, with 8 bases between. Germline V gene lookup returns CDR1 SGDLS and CDR2 YYNGEE. CDR3 bases: TGTGCCAGCAGCGTACAGATGGGTACGCAGTATTTT. Translated, it gives CASSVQMGTQYF. The entire variable domain, with the rest obtained from reference TRBV9 and TRBJ2-3, is as follows: DSGVTQTPKHLITATGQRVTLRCSPRSGDLSVYWYQQSLDQGLQFLIQYYNGEERAKGNILERFSAQQFPDLHSELNLSSLELGDSALYFCASSVQMGTQYFGPGTRLTVL.

The DNA for the CDR3 is TGTGCCACCAGCAGAGAAAGGGGCAGGGCCTCGCCTTACAATGAGCAGTTCTTC. Amino acid sequence: CATSRERGRASPYNEQFF. The gene calls are TRBV15 and TRBJ2-1; D is perhaps TRBD1 (5 bases). Deletions cut 0 bases from V and 4 bases from J, with 19 bases between. Germline CDR1 and CDR2: LNHNV and YYDKDF (reference sequence). CDR3 length equals 18 residues.

The genes are TRBV21-1 and TRBJ1-1; TRBD1 is the table's D call, not checked against the DNA. TRBV21-1 is a recognized pseudogene. The CDR3 consists of 14 residues. The CDR3 DNA reads TGTGCCAGATCGATTCCCAGTCTGAACACTGAAGCTTTCTTT. Amino acids: CARSIPSLNTEAFF.

This chain uses TRBV11-2 with TRBJ1-2, with a tentative D call TRBD1 (6 bases). The length of the CDR3 is 12 residues. Germline CDR1 reads SGHAT; CDR2 reads FQNNGV. V was cut by 3 bases and J by 8 bases, with 10 bases left in between. Here the CDR3 reads CASSFWGRGYTF. CDR3 coding DNA: TGTGCCAGCAGCTTTTGGGGGCGCGGCTACACCTTC. Full variable domain (missing parts from reference TRBV11-2 and TRBJ1-2): EAGVAQSPRYKIIEKRQSVAFWCNPISGHATLYWYQQILGQGPKLLIQFQNNGVVDDSQLPKDRFSAERLKGVDSTLKIQPAKLEDSAVYLCASSFWGRGYTFGSGTRLTVV.

CDR3 sequence reads: CASTQTGRRAEAFF. CDR3 nucleotides: TGCGCCAGCACCCAAACAGGGAGACGGGCTGAAGCTTTCTTT. The chain uses TRBV5-1 and TRBJ1-1, with D possibly TRBD1 on 6 matching bases. Trimming left V 6 bases short and J 6 bases short, with 18 bases between. Per the germline V gene, CDR1 is SGHRS and CDR2 is YFSETQ. The CDR3 has 14 residues.

The V call is TRBV2, the J call TRBJ1-3; D remains unclear. V was trimmed by 6 bases and J by 0 bases, leaving 9 bases between them. CDR3 length: 14 residues. The V gene's germline CDR1 is SNHLY and CDR2 FYNNEI. Written as DNA, the CDR3 is TGTGCCAGCAGACCCACGGGCTCTGGAAACACCATATATTTT. Its protein product is CASRPTGSGNTIYF.

This CDR3 reads CAWSQWETYEQYF. CDR3 coding DNA: TGTGCCTGGAGTCAATGGGAAACATACGAGCAGTACTTC. The chain recombines TRBV30 with TRBJ2-7; D is undetermined. Trimming removed 2 bases at V and 4 bases at J, with 12 bases between. This CDR3 is built from 13 residues. Germline lookup yields CDR1 GTSNPN and CDR2 SVGIG (reference sequence).

CDR3: CASSLFLSGELFF. CDR3 coding DNA: TGTGCCAGCAGCTTATTCTTATCCGGGGAGCTGTTTTTT. This chain uses TRBV7-2 with TRBJ2-2; no reliable D call. CDR1 and CDR2 (germline): SGHTA, FQGNSA. Trimming shortened V by 2 bases and J by 6 bases, and 7 bases separated the two germline ends. This CDR3 spans 13 amino acids. Together with reference TRBV7-2 and TRBJ2-2, the CDR3 gives the full variable domain: GAGVSQSPSNKVTEKGKDVELRCDPISGHTALYWYRQSLGQGLEFLIYFQGNSAPDKSGLPSDRFSAERTGGSVSTLTIQRTQQEDSAVYLCASSLFLSGELFFGEGSRLTVL.